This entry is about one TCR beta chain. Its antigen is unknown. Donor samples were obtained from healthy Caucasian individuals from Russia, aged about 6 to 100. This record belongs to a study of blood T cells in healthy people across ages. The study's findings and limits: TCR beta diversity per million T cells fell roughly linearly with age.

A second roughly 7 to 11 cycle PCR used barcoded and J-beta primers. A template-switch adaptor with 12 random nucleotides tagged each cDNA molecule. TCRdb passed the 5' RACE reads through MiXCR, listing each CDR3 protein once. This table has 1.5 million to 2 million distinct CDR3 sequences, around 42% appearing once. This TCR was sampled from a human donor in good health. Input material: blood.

The chain's CDR3 is CASSLAGQEDYGYTF. CDR3 sequence (DNA): TGCGCCAGCAGCTTGGCAGGGCAGGAGGACTATGGCTACACCTTC. V gene TRBV5-1 combines with J gene TRBJ1-2, with a weak D call TRBD1 (5 bases). CDR1 is SGHRS and CDR2 is YFSETQ in the germline V gene. This CDR3 region has 15 residues. Trimming removed 0 bases at V and 3 bases at J, with 12 bases between.